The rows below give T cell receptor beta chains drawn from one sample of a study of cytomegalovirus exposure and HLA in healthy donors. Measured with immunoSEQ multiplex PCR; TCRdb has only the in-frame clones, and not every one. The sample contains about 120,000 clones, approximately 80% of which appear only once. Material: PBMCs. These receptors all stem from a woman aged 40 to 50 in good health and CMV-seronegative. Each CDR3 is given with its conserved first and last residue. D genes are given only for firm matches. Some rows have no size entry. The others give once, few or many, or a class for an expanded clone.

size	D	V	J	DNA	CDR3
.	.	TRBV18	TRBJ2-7	TGTGCCAGCTCACCTAGGGCAGGGGTCTACGAGCAGTACTTC	CASSPRAGVYEQYF
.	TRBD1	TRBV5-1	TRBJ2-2	TGCGCCAGCAGCCAGGGGACAGGTTTTAACACCGGGGAGCTGTTTTTT	CASSQGTGFNTGELFF
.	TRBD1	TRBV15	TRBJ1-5	TGTGCCACCAGCAGAGTCGACAGGGGTGACCAGCCCCAGCATTTT	CATSRVDRGDQPQHF
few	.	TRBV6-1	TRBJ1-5	TGTGCCAGCAGTGAGTCGTCTTCCAGGGCTAATCAGCCCCAGCATTTT	CASSESSSRANQPQHF
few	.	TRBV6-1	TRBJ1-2	TGTGCCAGCAGTAGCGATGGGCGACAGTTCTATGGCTACACCTTC	CASSSDGRQFYGYTF
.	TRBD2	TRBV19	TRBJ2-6	TGTGCCAGTAGCCACCCGGGGGGGGCCGGGGCCAACGTCCTGACTTTC	CASSHPGGAGANVLTF
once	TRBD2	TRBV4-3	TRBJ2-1	TGCGCCAGCAGCCAAGATCGGCCGGGAGGCACCTACAATGAGCAGTTCTTC	CASSQDRPGGTYNEQFF
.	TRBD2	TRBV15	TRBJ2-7	TGTGCCACCAGCAGCCAGCGGGAGACTGGCGAGCAGTACTTC	CATSSQRETGEQYF
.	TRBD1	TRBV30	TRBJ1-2	TGTGCCTGGAGTGAGGACAGGGGCAGACACACCTTC	CAWSEDRGRHTF
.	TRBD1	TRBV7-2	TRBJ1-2	TGTGCCAGCAGTAAAGGGGGGTTCGGGACAGGGTTTCTTGGCTACACCTTC	CASSKGGFGTGFLGYTF
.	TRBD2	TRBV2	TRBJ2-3	TGTGCCAGCAGTGAGGTGACTAGCGGCACAGATACGCAGTATTTT	CASSEVTSGTDTQYF
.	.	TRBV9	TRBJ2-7	TGTGCCAGCAGCGTAGCGGCGGGGTCCTACGAGCAGTACTTC	CASSVAAGSYEQYF
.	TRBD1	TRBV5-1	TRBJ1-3	TGCGCCAGCAGCACCGATACAGGGGGCGGTGGAAACACCATATATTTT	CASSTDTGGGGNTIYF
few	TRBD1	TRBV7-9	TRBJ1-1	TGTGCCAGCAGCCGACAGGGTATGAACACTGAAGCTTTCTTT	CASSRQGMNTEAFF
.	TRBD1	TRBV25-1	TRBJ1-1	TGTGCCAGCAGTGCGCCCCCGGGACAGGGATATGAAGCTTTCTTT	CASSAPPGQGYEAFF
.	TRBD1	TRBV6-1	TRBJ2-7	TGTGCCAGCAGGGGGGACAGCTACGAGCAGTACTTC	CASRGDSYEQYF
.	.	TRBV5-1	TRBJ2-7	TGCGCCAGCAGCTTGGGAGCGTCAGGGTCAACCTACGAGCAGTACTTC	CASSLGASGSTYEQYF
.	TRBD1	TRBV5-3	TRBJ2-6	TGTGCCAGAAGCTTCGGCCCTAAACCGGGACAGGGGTGCTCTGGGGCCAACGTCCTGACTTTC	CARSFGPKPGQGCSGANVLTF
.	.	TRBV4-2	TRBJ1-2	TGTGCCAGCAGCCAAGATCTCGCGGGTAGTAACTATGGCTACACCTTC	CASSQDLAGSNYGYTF
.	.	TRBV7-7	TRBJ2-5	TGTGCTAGCACTCGGGAAAAGACCCAGTACTTC	CASTREKTQYF